This record covers a single T cell receptor beta chain. This CDR3 is built from 13 residues. Germline V gene sequence: CDR1 LNHDA, CDR2 SQIVND (reference sequence). V was pared by 0 bases and J by 9 bases, with 12 bases between. This sample was included in a study of blood T cell repertoires in COVID-19. Authors' data handling: Reference gene primer amplification gave estimated nucleated cell counts. Method: immunoSEQ multiplex PCR; TCRdb's copy keeps in-frame clones and lacks some. V, J and clone size derive from that table, while D and trimming were established from the DNA sequence. The sample records 110,000 to 150,000 clones, around 84% being singletons.

The specimen was peripheral blood. The chain joins TRBV19 to TRBJ2-7; possibly TRBD2 for D (6 bases). The sequence came from a human donor in a cohort sampled during active COVID-19. The CDR3 DNA is TGTGCCAGTAGTATAGAGCGCGGGACCGGGCAGTACTTC. Encoded protein: CASSIERGTGQYF. Together with reference TRBV19 and TRBJ2-7, the CDR3 gives the full variable domain: DGGITQSPKYLFRKEGQNVTLSCEQNLNHDAMYWYRQDPGQGLRLIYYSQIVNDFQKGDIAEGYSVSREKKESFPLTVTSAQKNPTAFYLCASSIERGTGQYFGPGTRLTVT.